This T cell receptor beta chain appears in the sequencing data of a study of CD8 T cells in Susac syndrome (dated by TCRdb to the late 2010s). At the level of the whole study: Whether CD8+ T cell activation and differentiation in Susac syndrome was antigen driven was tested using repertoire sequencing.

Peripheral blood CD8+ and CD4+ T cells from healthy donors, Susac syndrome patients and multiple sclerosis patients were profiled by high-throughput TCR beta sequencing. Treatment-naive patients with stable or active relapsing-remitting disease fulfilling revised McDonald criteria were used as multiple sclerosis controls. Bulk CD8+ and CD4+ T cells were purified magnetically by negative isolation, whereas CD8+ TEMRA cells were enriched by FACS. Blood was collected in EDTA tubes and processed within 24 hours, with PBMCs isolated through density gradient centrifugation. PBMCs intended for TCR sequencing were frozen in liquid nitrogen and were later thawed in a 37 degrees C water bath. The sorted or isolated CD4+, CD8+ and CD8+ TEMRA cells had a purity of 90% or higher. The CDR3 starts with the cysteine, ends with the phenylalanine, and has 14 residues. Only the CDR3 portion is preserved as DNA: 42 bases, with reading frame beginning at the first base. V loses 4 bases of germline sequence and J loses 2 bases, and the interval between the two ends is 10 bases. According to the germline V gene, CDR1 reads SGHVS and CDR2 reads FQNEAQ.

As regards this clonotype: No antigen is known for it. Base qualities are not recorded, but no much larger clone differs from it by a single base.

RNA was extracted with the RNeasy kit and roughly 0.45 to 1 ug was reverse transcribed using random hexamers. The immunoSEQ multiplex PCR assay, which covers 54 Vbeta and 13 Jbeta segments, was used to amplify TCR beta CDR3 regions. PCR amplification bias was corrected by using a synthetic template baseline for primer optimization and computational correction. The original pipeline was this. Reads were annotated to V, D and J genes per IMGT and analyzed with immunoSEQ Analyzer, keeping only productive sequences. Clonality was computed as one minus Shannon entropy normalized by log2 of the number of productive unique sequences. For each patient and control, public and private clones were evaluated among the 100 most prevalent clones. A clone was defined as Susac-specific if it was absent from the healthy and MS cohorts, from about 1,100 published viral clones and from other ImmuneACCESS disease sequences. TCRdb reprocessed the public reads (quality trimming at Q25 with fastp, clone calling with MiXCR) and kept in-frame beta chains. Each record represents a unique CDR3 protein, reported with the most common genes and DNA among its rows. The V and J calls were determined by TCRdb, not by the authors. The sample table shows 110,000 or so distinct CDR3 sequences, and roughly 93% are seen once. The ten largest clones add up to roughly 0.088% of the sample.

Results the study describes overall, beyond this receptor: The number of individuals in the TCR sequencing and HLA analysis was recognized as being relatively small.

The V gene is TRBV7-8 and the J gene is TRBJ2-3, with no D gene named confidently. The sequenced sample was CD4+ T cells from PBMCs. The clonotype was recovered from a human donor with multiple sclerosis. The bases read TGTGCCAGCAGCTCCAATCGACACACAGATACGCAGTATTTT. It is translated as CASSSNRHTDTQYF.